The present entry profiles one T cell receptor (beta chain) with its context. The data were obtained in a study of blood T cell repertoires in COVID-19. Overall study context: Samples taken during acute and convalescent COVID-19 were collected in the United States, Italy and Spain.

Germline-derived CDR1 and CDR2 are LNHDA and SQIVND (reference sequence). The CDR3 covers 16 residues. Trimming removed 3 bases at V and 2 bases at J, with 16 bases between. Original data processing: Estimation of nucleated cell counts relied on the amplification of reference gene primers. The assay was immunoSEQ multiplex PCR, and TCRdb's table has in-frame clones only and misses some. V, J and clone size are those of that table, while D and trimming were read from the DNA. The repertoire holds 45,000 to 70,000 clones, with around four fifths as singletons. Sequencing was done on a sample of peripheral blood. The genes are TRBV19 and TRBJ1-2, with a possible D match to TRBD1 (5 bases). The sequence derives from a woman older than 75 with acute or convalescent COVID-19. The CDR3, as DNA: TGTGCCAGTAGTATTTTGGGGCCCACTATCAACTATGGCTACACCTTC. Encoded protein: CASSILGPTINYGYTF. The entire variable domain, with the rest obtained from reference TRBV19 and TRBJ1-2, is as follows: DGGITQSPKYLFRKEGQNVTLSCEQNLNHDAMYWYRQDPGQGLRLIYYSQIVNDFQKGDIAEGYSVSREKKESFPLTVTSAQKNPTAFYLCASSILGPTINYGYTFGSGTRLTVV.